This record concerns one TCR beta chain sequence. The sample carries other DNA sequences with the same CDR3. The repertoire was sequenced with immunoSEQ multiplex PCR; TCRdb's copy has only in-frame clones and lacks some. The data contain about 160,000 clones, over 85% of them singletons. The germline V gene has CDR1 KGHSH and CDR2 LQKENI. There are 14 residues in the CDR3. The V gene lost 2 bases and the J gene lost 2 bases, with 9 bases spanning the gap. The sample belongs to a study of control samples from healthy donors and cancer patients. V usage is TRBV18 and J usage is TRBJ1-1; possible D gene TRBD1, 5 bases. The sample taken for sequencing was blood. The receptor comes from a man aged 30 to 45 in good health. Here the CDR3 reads CASSPDSQNTEAFF. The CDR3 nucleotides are TGTGCCAGCTCACCAGACAGTCAAAACACTGAAGCTTTCTTT.